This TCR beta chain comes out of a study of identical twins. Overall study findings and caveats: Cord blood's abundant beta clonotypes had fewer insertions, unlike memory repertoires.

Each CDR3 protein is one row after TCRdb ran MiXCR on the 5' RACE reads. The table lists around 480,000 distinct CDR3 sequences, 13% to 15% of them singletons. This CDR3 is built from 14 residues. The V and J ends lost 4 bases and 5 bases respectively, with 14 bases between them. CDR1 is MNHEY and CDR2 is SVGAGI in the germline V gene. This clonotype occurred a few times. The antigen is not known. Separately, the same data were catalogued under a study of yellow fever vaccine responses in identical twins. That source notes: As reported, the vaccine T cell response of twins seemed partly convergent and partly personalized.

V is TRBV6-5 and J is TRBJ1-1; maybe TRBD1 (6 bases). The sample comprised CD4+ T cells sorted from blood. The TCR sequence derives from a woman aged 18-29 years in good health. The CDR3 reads CASSLKGTPTEAFF. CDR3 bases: TGTGCCAGCAGTTTGAAAGGGACACCAACTGAAGCTTTCTTT.